Below, 14 T cell receptor beta chains from the same sample are listed, as sequenced in a study of CD8+CD57+ T cells in acquired aplastic anemia (dated by TCRdb to the late 2010s). The patients picked for sequencing were ones in whom flow cytometry had shown an expansion of CD8+CD57+ cells. These reads were obtained on an Illumina HiSeq 2000. Profiling of TCR beta VDJ combinations and CDR3 sequences used genomic DNA as the template. The raw public reads went through TCRdb reprocessing: fastp at Q25, MiXCR clone calling, in-frame beta chains kept. Every distinct CDR3 protein forms one entry, paired with its most common genes and DNA. The sample yields roughly 280,000 distinct CDR3 sequences; around three fifths were counted once. The top ten hold roughly 1.2% of the sample. Specimen: sorted CD4+, CD8+, or CD8+CD57+ T cells (not recorded which) from PBMCs. These receptors were taken from a human donor with aplastic anemia.

This clonotype showed up many times. The chain combines TRBV6-1 with TRBJ2-5; the D is unclear. Germline V gene sequence: CDR1 MNHNS, CDR2 SASEGT. This CDR3 comprises 12 residues. V lost 6 bases and J 2 bases, leaving 7 bases between the germline ends. As DNA, the CDR3 is TGTGCCAGCAGGAGGCTACAAGAGACCCAGTACTTC. It codes for CASRRLQETQYF.

The V and J genes are TRBV2 and TRBJ2-3, with D possibly being TRBD1 (6 bases). Trimming stripped 7 bases from V and 6 bases from J, with 14 bases between. Per germline, CDR1 SNHLY and CDR2 FYNNEI. The CDR3 extends over 13 amino acids. CDR3: CASIRGRSDTQYF. The CDR3 DNA reads as TGTGCCAGCATCAGGGGCAGGTCGGATACGCAGTATTTT.

V gene TRBV15 combines with J gene TRBJ2-7, with TRBD1 matching over 8 bases. This CDR3 has 13 amino acids. V was pared by 8 bases and J by 1 base, with 4 bases of the junction left unmatched. Germline lookup yields CDR1 LNHNV and CDR2 YYDKDF (reference sequence). DNA for the CDR3: TGTGCCACCTCGACAGGGGTATCCTACGAGCAGTACTTC. Its translation is CATSTGVSYEQYF.

Note on this clonotype: One end of the junction varies from germline; a read error may be responsible. The chain couples TRBV7-2 to TRBJ1-6; D not certain. Germline CDR1 is SGHTA and CDR2 is FQGNSA. The CDR3 has 13 residues. CDR3 sequence: CASSLNGDSPLRF. The CDR3, as DNA: TGTGCCAGCAGCTTAAATGGAGATTCACCCCTCCGCTTT.

This clonotype was seen many times. The chain has TRBV15 and TRBJ2-5, with D maybe TRBD1 (5 bases). V gave up 3 bases and J gave up 5 bases, with 22 bases separating them. Germline CDR1 reads LNHNV; CDR2 reads YYDKDF (reference sequence). The CDR3 spans 17 residues. The CDR3 sequence is CATSSPEGAVIGETQYF. The CDR3 coding sequence is TGTGCCACCAGCAGCCCCGAAGGGGCAGTGATCGGGGAGACCCAGTACTTC.

The rearrangement links TRBV20-1 to TRBJ2-3; no clear D. Germline V gene data show CDR1 as DFQATT and CDR2 as SNEGSKA (reference sequence). Trimming removed 1 base at V and 6 bases at J, with 8 bases between. This CDR3 region has 12 residues. The CDR3 protein is CSARVLGDTQYF. The DNA of the CDR3 is TGCAGTGCTAGAGTTTTAGGGGATACGCAGTATTTT.

This clonotype was seen a handful of times. V is TRBV29-1 and J is TRBJ1-1, with D possibly being TRBD1 (5 bases). The CDR3 sequence is 16 residues long. Germline values: CDR1 SQVTM, CDR2 ANQGSEA. V lost 1 base and J 2 bases, leaving 17 bases between the germline ends. Here the CDR3 reads CSVEGGRATDNTEAFF. The DNA of the CDR3 is TGCAGCGTTGAAGGCGGGCGGGCGACAGACAACACTGAAGCTTTCTTT.

The sample holds many counts of this clonotype. The V and J genes are TRBV10-3 and TRBJ1-1; D might be TRBD1 (6 bases). This CDR3 has 15 residues. From germline, CDR1 is ENHRY and CDR2 SYGVKD. V was trimmed by 3 bases and J by 2 bases, leaving 13 bases between them. CDR3 sequence reads: CAISDRQVRNTEAFF. The CDR3 nucleotides are TGTGCCATCAGTGACAGACAGGTACGAAACACTGAAGCTTTCTTT.

The chain joins TRBV12-3 or TRBV12-4 to TRBJ1-1; D is undetermined. V gave up 2 bases and J gave up 1 base, with 11 bases separating them. The CDR3 has 15 amino acids. CDR3 sequence: CASSLIRAENTEAFF. The CDR3 DNA sequence: TGTGCCAGCAGTTTAATTCGGGCCGAGAACACTGAAGCTTTCTTT.

The V gene is TRBV12-3 or TRBV12-4, the J gene TRBJ1-1; the D gene is possibly TRBD1 (6 bases). V was trimmed by 3 bases and J by 4 bases, leaving 15 bases between them. The CDR3 is 15 amino acids. The CDR3 sequence: CASSLPQGGVTEAFF. The CDR3 bases are TGTGCCAGCAGTTTGCCACAGGGAGGTGTCACTGAAGCTTTCTTT.

Notes on this clonotype: At one of its ends the junction is not consistent with the germline gene, which may arise from a read error. The chain links TRBV4-1 to TRBJ2-7; no definite D call. Germline CDR1 reads MGHRA; CDR2 reads YSYEKL. This CDR3 contains 13 residues. The CDR3: CASSQEQAYELYF. In DNA, the CDR3 is TGCGCCAGCAGCCAAGAGCAGGCGTACGAGCTGTACTTC.

This clonotype appeared many times. The chain employs TRBV7-2 and TRBJ2-1; a weak D match, TRBD1 (6 bases). CDR1 is SGHTA and CDR2 is FQGNSA in the germline V gene. This CDR3 is 14 amino acids long. V gave up 5 bases and J gave up 5 bases, with 13 bases separating them. The CDR3 region has the DNA TGTGCCAGCAGCCTACTTACAGGGAACAATGAGCAGTTCTTC. Protein: CASSLLTGNNEQFF. Filled out from reference TRBV7-2 and TRBJ2-1, the complete variable domain reads GAGVSQSPSNKVTEKGKDVELRCDPISGHTALYWYRQSLGQGLEFLIYFQGNSAPDKSGLPSDRFSAERTGGSVSTLTIQRTQQEDSAVYLCASSLLTGNNEQFFGPGTRLTVL.

The CDR3 coding sequence is TGCGCCAGCGTTGAAGGGACAGGGATAGAGACCCAGTACTTC. Its translation: CASVEGTGIETQYF. The chain is built from TRBV5-1 and TRBJ2-5; 9 bases are a match to TRBD1. The length of the CDR3 is 14 residues. Germline CDR1 reads SGHRS; CDR2 reads YFSETQ. V dropped 7 bases and J dropped 4; count of bases not matched to a gene: 8.

This clonotype was seen ten or more times. This rearrangement joins TRBV29-1 to TRBJ2-1; 7 bases are a match to TRBD2. CDR1 and CDR2 (germline): SQVTM, ANQGSEA. The CDR3 consists of 14 residues. V gave up 4 bases and J gave up 3 bases; unmatched junction bases: 6. The CDR3 nucleotides read TGCAGCGTTGGGCGGGAGTCGATCTACAATGAGCAGTTCTTC. The encoded protein is CSVGRESIYNEQFF.